The 5 T cell receptor beta chains below all came from one sample that was sequenced in a study of T cell changes during pregnancy in multiple sclerosis. Assay: immunoSEQ multiplex PCR; the TCRdb copy retains only in-frame clones and omits some. Among 45,000 to 60,000 clones listed, roughly nine tenths were seen once. The input for sequencing was CD8+ T cells from peripheral blood mononuclear cells, taken before pregnancy. Receptors were obtained from a female donor with multiple sclerosis, enrolled in a pregnancy study.

J is TRBJ2-2 and V is TRBV27; 8 bases are a match to TRBD2. The CDR3 has 14 residues. Trimming took 7 bases from V and 4 from J; bases not matched to a gene: 5. The germline V gene has CDR1 MNHEY and CDR2 SMNVEV (reference sequence). CDR3 protein: CASNIAGPTGELFF. As DNA, the CDR3 is TGTGCCAGCAACATAGCGGGGCCCACCGGGGAGCTGTTTTTT.

A few counts support this clone. The same CDR3 is also encoded by other DNA sequences in this sample. The CDR3 DNA reads TGTGCCAGCAGCCAGGGGAGACACACAGATACGCAGTATTTT. Translating it yields CASSQGRHTDTQYF. This rearrangement joins TRBV14 to TRBJ2-3; D might be TRBD2 (5 bases). Germline values: CDR1 SGHDN, CDR2 FVKESK. The CDR3 is 14 amino acids. Between the trimmed V and J ends, which lost 3 bases and 2 bases, there was a span of 9 bases.

V is TRBV27 and J is TRBJ1-2, with TRBD1 matching over 7 bases. The CDR3 has 15 amino acids. The junction had 7 bases not matched to a gene; V was cut back by 2 bases and J by 4 bases. Germline CDR1 and CDR2: MNHEY and SMNVEV (reference sequence). The CDR3 coding sequence is TGTGCCAGCAGTTTAGGGCAGGGGGTACTCTATGGCTACACCTTC. It translates to CASSLGQGVLYGYTF.

Details on this clone: The sample has other DNA sequences that encode this CDR3 too. The chain couples TRBV4-3 to TRBJ1-4; D gene ambiguous. Between the trimmed V and J ends, which lost 4 bases and 0 bases, there was a span of 9 bases. The CDR3 totals 15 residues. Germline V gene data show CDR1 as LGHNA and CDR2 as YSLEER. The CDR3 is CASSPRRATNEKLFF. The CDR3 DNA is TGCGCCAGCAGCCCCAGGCGAGCAACTAATGAAAAACTGTTTTTT.

The chain employs TRBV7-8 and TRBJ1-2, with D possibly TRBD1 on 5 matching bases. Germline V lookup: CDR1 SGHVS, CDR2 FQNEAQ. V shed 3 bases and J shed 4 bases, with 15 bases lying between them. This CDR3 contains 15 residues. The CDR3 bases are TGTGCCAGCAGCTTCGCGGGACGGAACACCTATGGCTACACCTTC. Protein: CASSFAGRNTYGYTF.